This TCR beta chain was sequenced for a study of blood T cell repertoires in COVID-19. In the authors' methods: The assay estimated nucleated cells by amplifying reference gene primers. Generated by immunoSEQ multiplex PCR, the TCRdb table keeps only in-frame clones and is missing some. V and J calls and clone size are as listed in that table; D and trimming were resolved from the DNA. The table has under 250,000 clones, approximately 84% seen once. The CDR3 loop spans 18 amino acids. Unmatched junction bases numbered 18, after V lost 4 bases and J lost 4 bases. Germline V gene data show CDR1 as LGHDT and CDR2 as YNNKEL (reference sequence).

The chain uses TRBV3-1 (or the pseudogene TRBV3-2) and TRBJ1-2; 7 nucleotides agree with TRBD1. The receptor was isolated from a man between 50 and 59 years old with acute or convalescent COVID-19. Sequences were obtained from peripheral blood. CDR3 sequence reads: CASSPPDGPTGASYGYTF. The CDR3 coding sequence is TGTGCCAGCAGCCCACCTGACGGACCTACAGGGGCAAGCTATGGCTACACCTTC.